These T cell receptor beta chains were read from a single sample in a study of identical twins. TCRdb re-derived calls from the 5' RACE reads in MiXCR, one entry per CDR3 protein. The data show some 1,600,000 distinct CDR3 sequences, with roughly a third seen just once and more than 0.25% held by the top ten. Sequencing was done on a sample of cord blood. Receptors originate from a newborn girl in good health. CDR3s include the opening cysteine and the closing phenylalanine or tryptophan. Fields, in order: D gene, clone size, V gene, J gene, CDR3 DNA, CDR3 protein. The D gene is left open where the match is weak. Clone size is given for some rows only: seen once, a few or many times, or a class if the clone is expanded.

-	once	TRBV7-9	TRBJ2-2	TGTGCCAGCAGCTTGAGGGGCAGTATGGTCACCGGGGAGCTGTTTTTT	CASSLRGSMVTGELFF
TRBD2	-	TRBV25-1	TRBJ2-3	TGTGCCAGCAGTGAACACGGGGGGGCTAGGGCAGATACGCAGTATTTT	CASSEHGGARADTQYF
-	-	TRBV7-2	TRBJ2-1	TGTGCCAGCAGCTTAACAGGGTCCCGCACAGATGAGCAGTTCTTC	CASSLTGSRTDEQFF
TRBD2	-	TRBV20-1	TRBJ2-1	TGCAGTGCTAGAGATCTTCCGTCTAGCGGGAGTCCCTACAATGAGCAGTTCTTC	CSARDLPSSGSPYNEQFF
TRBD2	-	TRBV20-1	TRBJ2-7	TGCAGTGCTAGGCCCTTTATAGCGGGAGGGCCCTACAATGAGCAGTACTTC	CSARPFIAGGPYNEQYF
-	few	TRBV20-1	TRBJ2-7	TGCAGTGCTAGAGGCCTAGCGTACTCCTACGAGCAGTACTTC	CSARGLAYSYEQYF
-	-	TRBV24-1	TRBJ1-5	TGTGCCACCGGTTACAGTTCGGAGCCCCAGCATTTT	CATGYSSEPQHF
TRBD2	-	TRBV5-1	TRBJ2-1	TGCGCCAGCAGCTTCACGACTAGCGGGAGATACAATGAGCAGTTCTTC	CASSFTTSGRYNEQFF
-	-	TRBV5-1	TRBJ2-7	TGCGCCAGCAGCTTGCCGCAGGGCCAACTTCAGTACTTC	CASSLPQGQLQYF
-	few	TRBV3-1	TRBJ1-6	TGTGCCAGCAGCCAAGCAAATTCACCCCTCCACTTT	CASSQANSPLHF
TRBD2	-	TRBV11-2	TRBJ2-1	TGTGCCAGCAGTCCACTAGCGTCCTCCTACAATGTGCAGTTCTTC	CASSPLASSYNVQFF
-	-	TRBV6-1	TRBJ2-1	TGTGCCAGCAGTGAAGGTGGTAGCGGAAACAATGAGCAGTTCTTC	CASSEGGSGNNEQFF
-	few	TRBV28	TRBJ2-1	TGTGCCAGCAGGGACCGAGACAATGAGCAGTTCTTC	CASRDRDNEQFF
-	-	TRBV28	TRBJ2-1	TGTGCCAGCAGGGCAAAACGGCGTATGTACTCCTACAATGAGCAGTTCTTC	CASRAKRRMYSYNEQFF
-	few	TRBV20-1	TRBJ2-7	TGCAGTGCTAGCCACAACAGGGTAGGCGAGCAGTACTTC	CSASHNRVGEQYF
TRBD2	few	TRBV4-2	TRBJ2-1	TGTGCCAGCAGCCAAGGACTAGCCTACTACAATGAGCAGTTCTTC	CASSQGLAYYNEQFF
-	few	TRBV3-1	TRBJ2-2	TGTGCCAGCAGCCAAGATCGGGCGGGCCTAAACACCGGGGAGCTGTTTTTT	CASSQDRAGLNTGELFF
-	few	TRBV24-1	TRBJ2-1	TGTGCCACCAGTGATTTTTCGCATCCAGGGAGAGGGCAGTTCTTC	CATSDFSHPGRGQFF
TRBD1	-	TRBV6-1	TRBJ2-7	TGTGCCAGCAGTCTAGGGGGCGGTCGGCAGTACTTC	CASSLGGGRQYF
-	-	TRBV6-5	TRBJ1-3	TGTGCCAGCAGTTACACGCGTTCCTCTGGAAACACCATATATTTT	CASSYTRSSGNTIYF
-	few	TRBV27	TRBJ2-7	TGTGCCAGCAGTTTATCTGACAGCCACGAGCAGTACTTC	CASSLSDSHEQYF
TRBD2	few	TRBV7-2	TRBJ2-4	TGTGCCAGCAGCTTAGCGCCCAGCGGGAGAAGAGCAGCCAAAAACATTCAGTACTTC	CASSLAPSGRRAAKNIQYF
TRBD2	-	TRBV18	TRBJ2-1	TGTGCCAGCTCACCGATCGGGACTAGCGGGAGTTCCTCCTACAATGAGCAGTTCTTC	CASSPIGTSGSSSYNEQFF
-	-	TRBV6-1	TRBJ2-3	TGTGCCAGCAGTGAACGGGGCATCGGAGATACGCAGTATTTT	CASSERGIGDTQYF
TRBD1	few	TRBV7-9	TRBJ1-2	TGTGCCAGCAGCCTATCCGGACAGGGGTCTGGCTACACCTTC	CASSLSGQGSGYTF
-	-	TRBV27	TRBJ1-1	TGTGCCAGCAGTTTAGGGGGGAAGACTTTCTTT	CASSLGGKTFF
-	-	TRBV12-3/TRBV12-4	TRBJ2-7	TGTGCCAGCCGGGACATGTTGACCTACGAGCAGTACTTC	CASRDMLTYEQYF
-	-	TRBV20-1	TRBJ2-1	TGCAGTGCTAGTCCAGGGGGACTAGGGTTCGATGAGCAGTTCTTC	CSASPGGLGFDEQFF
-	-	TRBV20-1	TRBJ2-1	TGCAGTGCTAGTCTCACAGGCAGATACAATGAGCAGTTCTTC	CSASLTGRYNEQFF
-	-	TRBV7-2	TRBJ2-3	TGTGCCAGCAGCTTTCGGACGGGATTTCAAGATACGCAGTATTTT	CASSFRTGFQDTQYF
TRBD2	-	TRBV6-5	TRBJ2-3	TGTGCCAGCAGTTACAATGCGGGAGGGCGGACAGATACGCAGTATTTT	CASSYNAGGRTDTQYF
-	-	TRBV7-2	TRBJ1-2	TGTGCCAGCAGCTTAATGGGATTGGAGGGCTACACCTTC	CASSLMGLEGYTF
TRBD2	few	TRBV20-1	TRBJ2-7	TGCAGTGCCCGCGTGGGACTAGCGGGGCCCCTGGAGCAGTACTTC	CSARVGLAGPLEQYF
TRBD2	-	TRBV20-1	TRBJ2-1	TGCAGTGCAGCCCTTTGGACTAGCGGGAGGGGCTCCTACAATGAGCAGTTCTTC	CSAALWTSGRGSYNEQFF
TRBD2	-	TRBV7-9	TRBJ2-4	TGTGCCAGCAGGTTATCAGCGGGAGGGAAAAACATTCAGTACTTC	CASRLSAGGKNIQYF
-	many	TRBV5-1	TRBJ2-7	TGTGCCAGCAGTTTCAACTACGAGCAGTACTTC	CASSFNYEQYF
-	-	TRBV20-1	TRBJ2-1	TGCAGTGCCTTCCCCCGCAGGGGTGAGCAGTTCTTC	CSAFPRRGEQFF
-	many	TRBV24-1	TRBJ2-3	TGTGCCACCGCGAAAGTGGGCACAGATACGCAGTATTTT	CATAKVGTDTQYF
-	few	TRBV20-1	TRBJ1-2	TGCAGTGCTAGAGTAGGCAGGGGAGGTGGCTACACCTTC	CSARVGRGGGYTF
-	few	TRBV12-3/TRBV12-4	TRBJ1-2	TGTGCCAGCAGTCTCGCGCGGGAATGGGACTATGGCTACACCTTC	CASSLAREWDYGYTF
TRBD1	-	TRBV4-1	TRBJ1-5	TGCGCCAGCAGCCAAGATATAGGGGGCAGTCAGCCCCAGCATTTT	CASSQDIGGSQPQHF
TRBD1	-	TRBV6-1	TRBJ2-7	TGTGCCAGCAGTGGGGACAGGTACTACAATGAGCAGTACTTC	CASSGDRYYNEQYF
-	few	TRBV5-4	TRBJ2-1	TGTGCCAGCAGCTTGGAGTTGCTAGGGGTAGTTGAGCAGTTCTTC	CASSLELLGVVEQFF
TRBD2	-	TRBV20-1	TRBJ2-7	TGCAGTGCCGGACTAGCGGTCAACTCCTACAATGAGCAGTACTTC	CSAGLAVNSYNEQYF
-	many	TRBV28	TRBJ2-3	TGTGCCAGCACCTATACAGCTACAGATACGCAGTATTTT	CASTYTATDTQYF
-	-	TRBV3-1	TRBJ2-7	TGTGCCAGCAGCCGCACCAAGGGGCCCTACGAGCAGTACTTC	CASSRTKGPYEQYF
-	-	TRBV2	TRBJ2-1	TGTGCCAGCAGTGAAGCGCGCGGGCATGAGCAGTTCTTC	CASSEARGHEQFF
TRBD2	-	TRBV6-5	TRBJ2-2	TGTGCCAGCAGTTGGGGGACTAGCGGGAGAGTCACCGGGGAGCTGTTTTTT	CASSWGTSGRVTGELFF
-	-	TRBV20-1	TRBJ1-5	TGCAGTGCTAGCCACGAGGGTCAGCCCCAGCATTTT	CSASHEGQPQHF
-	-	TRBV11-1	TRBJ2-5	TGTGCCAGCAGCTTACGAGGGGTCCCATCTTCGACCCAGTACTTC	CASSLRGVPSSTQYF
-	few	TRBV28	TRBJ2-3	TGTGCCAGCAGTGACAGTTTATTCCGCACAGATACGCAGTATTTT	CASSDSLFRTDTQYF
TRBD1	few	TRBV7-2	TRBJ1-1	TGTGCCAGCAGCTTAATGGGGACAGGGCTCCTGAGGAACACTGAAGCTTTCTTT	CASSLMGTGLLRNTEAFF
-	many	TRBV4-1	TRBJ2-3	TGTGCCAGCAGCCAAGCAGCGGTCACAGATACGCAGTATTTT	CASSQAAVTDTQYF
-	-	TRBV20-1	TRBJ2-3	TGCAGAGTCGGGGCTTCCTGGGATACGCAGTATTTT	CRVGASWDTQYF